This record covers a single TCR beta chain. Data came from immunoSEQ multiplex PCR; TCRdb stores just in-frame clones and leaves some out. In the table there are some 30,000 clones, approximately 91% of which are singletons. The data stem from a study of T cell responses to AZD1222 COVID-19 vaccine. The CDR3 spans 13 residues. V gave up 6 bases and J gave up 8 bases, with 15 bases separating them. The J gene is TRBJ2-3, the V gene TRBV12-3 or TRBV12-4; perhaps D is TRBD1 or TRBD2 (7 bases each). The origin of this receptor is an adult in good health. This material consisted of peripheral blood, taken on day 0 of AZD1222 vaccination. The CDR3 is CASSSGTAITQYF. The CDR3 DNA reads TGTGCCAGCAGCAGCGGGACAGCCATTACGCAGTATTTT.